Here is one T cell receptor (beta chain) with its context. Its antigen is still unknown. The sample belongs to a study of T cell responses to AZD1222 COVID-19 vaccine. Overall study results and limits: Vaccine-associated CD4 TCRs ranged over spike, dominating at 160-218 and 743-854. Seropositive status at baseline applied to only 5 to 7 AZD1222 recipients.

Sequencing used immunoSEQ multiplex PCR; TCRdb keeps in-frame clones, though not all of them. Found here are 75,000 to 100,000 clones, roughly 88% of them singletons; the top ten hold roughly 2.7%. Germline values: CDR1 SGHTA, CDR2 FQGNSA. The CDR3 has 15 amino acids. Trimming removed 2 bases from V and 2 bases from J, with 10 bases in between. The clonotype originates from an adult in good health. The gene calls are TRBV7-2 and TRBJ2-1, with D hard to call. This material consisted of peripheral blood, taken on day 0 of AZD1222 vaccination. As DNA, the CDR3 is TGTGCCAGCAGCTTAAGTTTCACCCCCTACAATGAGCAGTTCTTC. Encoded protein: CASSLSFTPYNEQFF.